This TCR beta chain originates from a study of blood T cells in healthy people across ages (dated by TCRdb to between 2015 and 2016). The study in broad terms: In model experiments, template switching captured roughly one uniquely barcoded TCR beta cDNA molecule for every two T cells. To track age-related changes in TCR beta repertoire diversity, the study relied on deep sequencing normalized with unique cDNA molecular identifiers. Donors were grouped into four age groups: young (average approximately 16 years), middle-aged (39), aged (around 56) and long-lived (around 80). To avoid experimental bias, donors of different ages were distributed randomly across sequencing lanes. For two donors (one aged 18 to 30 and one aged 80 or older), the study analyzed two additional independent replicas of 1 million unique cDNA reads from the same blood draw.

Study-wide conclusions, independent of this receptor: Because profiling used bulk unsorted PBMCs, naive and antigen-experienced compartments could not be compared conclusively. Estimates of total diversity based on one million sequenced T cells were regarded as lower bounds and as underestimates. Observed TCR beta diversity correlated strongly with the percentage of naive T cells measured by flow cytometry. As age increased, observed TCR beta diversity per million T cells dropped in a roughly linear way, and a significant reduction was already evident by age roughly 40. The long-lived group showed more naive CD4+ T cells, fewer expanded clones and increased TCR diversity than the aged group, suggesting age selection. Because donor CMV infection status was unknown, age-related changes in expanded clonotypes were potentially confounded.

Donors were a few dozen systemically healthy Caucasian individuals from Russia aged roughly 6 to 90 years. Approximately 10 milliliters of peripheral blood were collected from each donor into EDTA-treated Vacutainer tubes. Ficoll-Paque density-gradient centrifugation was used to isolate PBMCs, with at least 6.5 million per sample. Trizol reagent was used to extract total RNA from PBMCs, with at least 6 micrograms per sample. For every donor, an aliquot of PBMCs went through flow cytometry to measure the percentages of naive CD45RAhigh/CD27high T cells. CDR1 MDHEN and CDR2 SYDVKM are derived from the germline V gene. The CDR3 has 14 amino acids, counting the end cysteine and phenylalanine. In regard to this clonotype: The antigen it recognizes is unknown. The DNA is left out, because the CDR3 cannot be placed on it with certainty; the CDR3 is given as TCRdb lists it.

Libraries were prepared through 5' RACE. A second roughly 6 to 12 cycle PCR used a sample-barcoded 5' primer and a J-beta primer mix. A unique molecular identifier was introduced onto each TCR beta cDNA molecule by a template-switch 5' adaptor carrying 12 random nucleotides. At least 2.5 million CDR3-containing paired-end reads were obtained from each sample. First-strand cDNA synthesis was performed from all RNA using the Mint cDNA synthesis kit, with priming by a TRBC-specific oligonucleotide. After uracil-DNA glycosylase treatment, a first 18-cycle PCR used universal primers M1SS and BC2_uni_R on all cDNA. Concerning the study's data processing: Normalization of each sample was performed by random selection of 1 million high-quality reads, each carrying a distinct molecular identifier. Instead of being binned into consensus sequences, reads that shared molecular identifiers were thrown out. MiTCR, with a Q25 quality threshold and the strictest error-elimination algorithm, was used for CDR3 identification, clonotype clustering and error correction. A nonparametric unseen species model with Euler transformation was used to estimate a lower bound on total TCR beta diversity. TCRdb cleaned the public reads at Q25 with fastp, built clones with MiXCR and kept in-frame beta chains. All rows with the same CDR3 protein become a single entry with the most common DNA and genes. TCRdb, not the original authors, processed these V and J calls. The sample data list around 1,900,000 distinct CDR3 sequences, and about two fifths of these were observed just once. The ten most abundant clones make up roughly 23% of the sample.

The V and J genes are TRBV28 and TRBJ2-7; TRBD1 is the table's D call, not checked against the DNA. The sample taken for sequencing was blood. The source is a human donor in good health. The CDR3 protein sequence reads: CASSSSTGAYEQYF.